Below are 5 T cell receptor beta chains sequenced from a single sample in a study of post-analysis software for immune sequencing data. Carried by the TCR beta cDNA libraries were unique molecular identifiers. TCRdb reprocessed the PCR reads via MiXCR and lists one record per CDR3 protein. The table shows some 260,000 distinct CDR3 sequences, with around 34% occurring only once. Points from the study as a whole: Four to six TRBV segments were significantly more frequent in patients than in controls. TRBV5-6, TRBV5-1 and TRBV20-1 were among these segments.

These receptors' antigens are unknown. Sequencing used blood. These receptors were taken from a girl aged 10 to 17 with multiple sclerosis.

This sequence joins TRBV12-3 or TRBV12-4 and TRBJ2-7; D gene unclear. V was trimmed by 8 bases and J by 0 bases, leaving 17 bases between them. The length of the CDR3 is 15 residues. The CDR3 region is CASGSGPWISYEQYF. The CDR3, as DNA: TGTGCCAGCGGTTCTGGACCCTGGATCTCCTACGAGCAGTACTTC.

This clonotype was seen repeatedly, ten times or more. The V call is TRBV24-1, the J call TRBJ2-1; possible D gene TRBD2, 5 bases. The CDR3 is 13 amino acids. V lost 0 bases and J lost 9, with 8 bases in between. Germline CDR1 KGHDR, CDR2 SFDVKD. The CDR3: CATSDLVGSEQFF. CDR3 sequence (DNA): TGTGCCACCAGTGATTTGGTTGGGAGTGAGCAGTTCTTC.

To note about this clonotype: A single base separates this from a much larger clone, so it may be a read error. The genes are TRBV7-9 and TRBJ2-6, with D maybe TRBD1 (5 bases). The CDR3 is 15 residues long. Germline lookup yields CDR1 SEHNR and CDR2 FQNEAQ (reference sequence). CDR3 nucleotide sequence: TGTGCCAGCAGCTACGGGCCCTCTGGGGCCAACGTCCGGACTTTC. This sequence encodes CASSYGPSGANVRTF.

On this clonotype: This may be a read error, as it is one base from a much larger clone. This chain uses TRBV7-2 with TRBJ1-5; D call uncertain. The germline gives CDR1 SGHTA, CDR2 FQGNSA. Deletions cut 5 bases from V and 5 bases from J, with 7 bases between. The CDR3 has 12 residues. CDR3 sequence reads: CASSGCDQPQHF. The CDR3 coding sequence is TGTGCCAGCAGCGGGTGTGATCAGCCCCAGCATTTT.

The sample holds many counts of this clonotype. This sequence joins TRBV12-3 or TRBV12-4 and TRBJ2-1, with 12 nucleotides matching TRBD2. V was clipped by 3 bases and J by 15 bases; unmatched bases: 12. The CDR3 runs 15 residues. CDR3 loop: CASSFALAGGPIGFF. The CDR3 nucleotides read TGTGCCAGCAGTTTCGCCCTAGCGGGGGGGCCTATCGGGTTCTTC.